One sample yielded the 30 T cell receptor beta chains listed below, sequenced in a study of OX40 agonist ivuxolimab in advanced cancers. Here immunoSEQ multiplex PCR was the method, and the copy in TCRdb shows in-frame clones only, minus some. The top ten clones hold around 2.8% of a sample with 57,000 or so clones, around four fifths of them seen once. The sequencing used CD4+ or CD8+ T cells sorted from blood, collected in a trial of the OX40 agonist ivuxolimab. The source is an adult with an advanced solid tumor such as melanoma, head and neck, liver or kidney cancer.

This chain links TRBV7-2 with TRBJ2-1; D is unresolved. The CDR3 has 12 amino acids. Germline values: CDR1 SGHTA, CDR2 FQGNSA. The V end was cut by 5 bases, the J end by 6 bases, with 8 bases between. Written as DNA, the CDR3 is TGTGCCAGCAGCCCCGCCCTCAATGAGCAGTTCTTC. It encodes CASSPALNEQFF.

J is TRBJ2-3 and V is TRBV19, with 10 positions matching TRBD1. CDR1 is LNHDA and CDR2 is SQIVND in the germline V gene (reference sequence). The V segment lost 10 bases and the J segment 4 bases; nucleotides outside the gene matches: 14. CDR3 size: 16 residues. The CDR3 nucleotides read TGTGCCACAGTGGCGAGACAGGGGGCTCGGGCAGATACGCAGTATTTT. Protein: CATVARQGARADTQYF. Full variable domain (remainder filled in from reference TRBV19 and TRBJ2-3): DGGITQSPKYLFRKEGQNVTLSCEQNLNHDAMYWYRQDPGQGLRLIYYSQIVNDFQKGDIAEGYSVSREKKESFPLTVTSAQKNPTAFYLCATVARQGARADTQYFGPGTRLTVL.

The chain combines TRBV11-2 with TRBJ1-3; no clear D. V lost 0 bases to trimming and J lost 0 bases, with 6 bases between them. The germline V gene has CDR1 SGHAT and CDR2 FQNNGV. The CDR3 sequence is 15 residues long. DNA for the CDR3: TGTGCCAGCAGCTTAGACAATCTCTCTGGAAACACCATATATTTT. It codes for CASSLDNLSGNTIYF. Filled out from reference TRBV11-2 and TRBJ1-3, the complete variable domain reads EAGVAQSPRYKIIEKRQSVAFWCNPISGHATLYWYQQILGQGPKLLIQFQNNGVVDDSQLPKDRFSAERLKGVDSTLKIQPAKLEDSAVYLCASSLDNLSGNTIYFGEGSWLTVV.

Notes on this clone: The junction shows a germline mismatch at one end, possibly a read error. This chain connects TRBV18 to TRBJ2-7, with D possibly TRBD2 on 6 matching bases. The CDR3 consists of 14 residues. CDR1 is KGHSH and CDR2 is LQKENI in the germline V gene. The CDR3 nucleotides are TGTGCCAGCTCCCCACTAGCTACTACCTACGAGCAGTACTTC. Translating it yields CASSPLATTYEQYF. The full variable domain, completed using reference TRBV18 and TRBJ2-7, is NAGVMQNPRHLVRRRGQEARLRCSPMKGHSHVYWYRQLPEEGLKFMVYLQKENIIDESGMPKERFSAEFPKEGPSILRIQQVVRGDSAAYFCASSPLATTYEQYFGPGTRLTVT.

The chain joins TRBV14 to TRBJ1-4; D gene ambiguous. This CDR3 region has 15 residues. V dropped 2 bases and J dropped 1 base, with 8 bases sitting between them. CDR1 SGHDN and CDR2 FVKESK come from the germline V gene. For the CDR3, the DNA is TGTGCCAGCAGCCAACGAGGCGGAACTAATGAAAAACTGTTTTTT. It is translated as CASSQRGGTNEKLFF.

The CDR3 bases are TGTGCCAGCTCACGTCAAAGCCAGCGGGAAGCAGCGCCTGGCTACACCTTC. Protein product: CASSRQSQREAAPGYTF. The chain combines TRBV18 with TRBJ1-2; no clear D. From germline, CDR1 is KGHSH and CDR2 LQKENI. The CDR3 spans 17 residues. Trimming pared 4 bases from V and 7 bases from J, leaving 25 bases between.

The J gene is TRBJ2-7, the V gene TRBV10-1; no clear D gene. Trimming removed 9 bases from V and 3 bases from J, with 6 bases in between. The V gene's germline CDR1 is WNHNN and CDR2 SYGVQD (reference sequence). The CDR3 runs 10 residues. CDR3 region: CARRRYEQYF. Written as DNA, the CDR3 is TGCGCCAGGAGACGCTACGAGCAGTACTTC.

V gene TRBV30 combines with J gene TRBJ2-2; D is tentatively TRBD1 or TRBD2 (7 bases each). V was trimmed by 4 bases and J by 8 bases, leaving 14 bases between them. CDR3 size: 13 residues. CDR1 is GTSNPN, CDR2 SVGIG, per germline (reference sequence). The CDR3 coding sequence is TGTGCCTGGATGCAGGGGGGGGCGGGGGAGCTGTTTTTT. Its translation: CAWMQGGAGELFF.

The chain couples TRBV9 to TRBJ1-1, with D unclear. Germline assignment: CDR1 SGDLS and CDR2 YYNGEE. The V end was cut by 0 bases, the J end by 0 bases, with 6 bases between. The CDR3 runs 14 residues. The CDR3 sequence is CASSVGHMNTEAFF. The CDR3 DNA reads TGTGCCAGCAGCGTAGGACACATGAACACTGAAGCTTTCTTT.

This sequence joins TRBV9 and TRBJ2-1; 7 bases fit TRBD2. This CDR3 contains 15 residues. Germline V lookup: CDR1 SGDLS, CDR2 YYNGEE. Trimming at V came to 2 bases and at J to 5 bases, leaving 7 bases not matched to a gene. The CDR3 is CASSVGVAGHNEQFF. CDR3 coding DNA: TGTGCCAGCAGCGTCGGAGTAGCGGGCCACAATGAGCAGTTCTTC.

The genes are TRBV5-1 and TRBJ1-6; weak D call: TRBD1 (6 bases). The CDR3 loop spans 13 amino acids. Germline CDR1 is SGHRS and CDR2 is YFSETQ. V lost 5 bases, J lost 7 bases, and 10 bases lay in between. This CDR3 reads CASRDSVNSPLHF. CDR3 bases: TGCGCCAGCAGGGACAGCGTAAATTCACCCCTCCACTTT.

This sequence joins TRBV6-5 and TRBJ2-7; 7 bases are shared with TRBD1. This CDR3 region has 13 residues. CDR1 is MNHEY and CDR2 is SVGAGI in the germline V gene. Unmatched junction bases numbered 4, after V lost 7 bases and J lost 1 base. The CDR3 region has the DNA TGTGCCAGCACGCAGGGGGATTCCTACGAGCAGTACTTC. It is translated as CASTQGDSYEQYF.

This sequence joins TRBV19 and TRBJ2-2; 10 bases line up with TRBD2. The CDR3 consists of 15 residues. CDR1 is LNHDA and CDR2 is SQIVND in the germline V gene (reference sequence). The ends lost 4 bases at V and 5 bases at J; junction bases unmatched: 4. This CDR3 is CASSTRTSGTGELFF. In nucleotides, the CDR3 is TGTGCCAGTAGTACCCGGACTAGCGGAACCGGGGAGCTGTTTTTT.

The V and J genes are TRBV30 and TRBJ1-5; D is undetermined. CDR1 is GTSNPN and CDR2 is SVGIG in the germline V gene (reference sequence). This CDR3 is built from 14 residues. V was pared by 2 bases and J by 2 bases, with 10 bases between. In nucleotides, the CDR3 is TGTGCCTGGAGTTCGGTTGGTGGCAATCAGCCCCAGCATTTT. This translates into CAWSSVGGNQPQHF.

This clone was observed a single time. The chain employs TRBV27 and TRBJ1-1; D possibly corresponds to TRBD1 (5 bases). The CDR3 contains 15 residues. The V end was cut by 0 bases, the J end by 4 bases, with 12 bases between. The germline V gene encodes CDR1 MNHEY and CDR2 SMNVEV (reference sequence). The DNA for the CDR3 is TGTGCCAGCAGTTTATCCGCAGGGTCGGGCACTGAAGCTTTCTTT. Protein product: CASSLSAGSGTEAFF.

The CDR3 region has the DNA TGTGCCAGCAGCTACCTCGGGACAGACGCTTTTCAGCCCCAGCATTTT. Translation gives CASSYLGTDAFQPQHF. The chain uses TRBV5-5 and TRBJ1-5; 7 bases align to TRBD1. The germline gives CDR1 SGHKS, CDR2 YYEKEE (reference sequence). Trimming removed 3 bases from V and 6 bases from J; junction bases left unmatched: 12. There are 16 residues in the CDR3. Filled out from reference TRBV5-5 and TRBJ1-5, the complete variable domain reads DAGVTQSPTHLIKTRGQQVTLRCSPISGHKSVSWYQQVLGQGPQFIFQYYEKEERGRGNFPDRFSARQFPNYSSELNVNALLLGDSALYLCASSYLGTDAFQPQHFGDGTRLSIL.

The rearrangement joins TRBV7-6 to TRBJ1-2; D is unresolved. The germline CDR1 and CDR2 sequences are SGHVS and FNYEAQ. The CDR3 totals 17 residues. The V end lost 4 bases, the J end lost 0 bases, and 18 bases lay between the germline ends. The CDR3 sequence is CASSSAPRTKANYGYTF. CDR3 sequence (DNA): TGTGCCAGCAGCTCAGCCCCCCGGACGAAAGCTAACTATGGCTACACCTTC.

This chain uses TRBV5-4 with TRBJ1-5; 8 nucleotides line up with TRBD1. CDR3 length equals 17 residues. V gave up 2 bases and J gave up 0 bases; unmatched junction bases: 7. Germline CDR1 is SGHNT and CDR2 is YYREEE (reference sequence). CDR3 nucleotide sequence: TGTGCCAGCAGCTTTAGTACAGGGGGATTTAGCAATCAGCCCCAGCATTTT. Amino acid sequence: CASSFSTGGFSNQPQHF.

The chain links TRBV27 to TRBJ2-6, with TRBD1 matching over 8 bases. Trimming at V came to 8 bases and at J to 1 base, leaving 4 bases not matched to a gene. Germline loops: CDR1 MNHEY, CDR2 SMNVEV (reference sequence). The length of the CDR3 is 15 residues. The CDR3 DNA reads as TGTGCCAGCTGCAGACAGGGGTCTGGGGCCAACGTCCTGACTTTC. Protein sequence: CASCRQGSGANVLTF.

This clone was seen a handful of times. This rearrangement joins TRBV30 to TRBJ2-7; D gene uncertain. Germline V CDR1 and CDR2: GTSNPN, SVGIG (reference sequence). With 4 bases removed from V and 0 bases from J, the gap between germline ends came to 13 bases. The CDR3 has 14 residues. CDR3 nucleotides: TGTGCCTGGACTCCCCCAGACGTCTCCTACGAGCAGTACTTC. It yields the protein CAWTPPDVSYEQYF.

The chain couples TRBV10-3 to TRBJ2-7; 14 bases map to TRBD2. Germline CDR1 reads ENHRY; CDR2 reads SYGVKD. Germline trimming cut 6 bases from V and 5 bases from J; bases unmatched to any gene: 3. The CDR3 spans 14 residues. The CDR3 DNA reads as TGTGCCATCAGAGGGACTAGCGGGAGCAACGAGCAGTACTTC. This codes for CAIRGTSGSNEQYF.

Comment on this clone: The conserved final phenylalanine or tryptophan is absent from the CDR3, which likely points to a read error. The limits of the CDR3 on the DNA are not certain, so only TCRdb's listed CDR3 is given. The CDR3 region is CASSEPGRPLI. J is TRBJ2-7 and V is TRBV6-5. The germline V gene encodes CDR1 MNHEY and CDR2 SVGAGI. The CDR3 is 11 residues long, ends included.

This chain connects TRBV7-3 to TRBJ2-1; TRBD2 matches 11 bases. Trimming cost V 5 bases and J 7 bases; bases outside gene matches: 7. This CDR3 has 15 residues. The V gene's germline CDR1 is SGHTA and CDR2 FQGTGA. The CDR3 region is CASSVLAGVRNEQFF. The CDR3 nucleotides read TGTGCCAGCAGCGTACTAGCGGGAGTAAGAAATGAGCAGTTCTTC. Based on the CDR3 plus reference TRBV7-3 and TRBJ2-1, the full variable domain is GAGVSQTPSNKVTEKGKYVELRCDPISGHTALYWYRQSLGQGPEFLIYFQGTGAADDSGLPNDRFFAVRPEGSVSTLKIQRTERGDSAVYLCASSVLAGVRNEQFFGPGTRLTVL.

The V call is TRBV29-1, the J call TRBJ2-1, with a weak D call TRBD1 (5 bases). Per the germline V gene, CDR1 is SQVTM and CDR2 is ANQGSEA. This CDR3 is built from 11 residues. Trimming stripped 1 base from V and 9 bases from J, with 7 bases between. The DNA for the CDR3 is TGCAGCGTTGAAGGGGGCGGTGAGCAGTTCTTC. Translated, it gives CSVEGGGEQFF.

Only one count was recorded for this clone. The genes are TRBV6-1 and TRBJ1-6; D remains unclear. V lost 3 bases and J 7 bases, leaving 10 bases between the germline ends. The germline gives CDR1 MNHNS, CDR2 SASEGT. This CDR3 region has 14 residues. This CDR3 is CASSEQVPNSPLHF. In DNA form, the CDR3 reads TGTGCCAGCAGTGAGCAGGTCCCGAATTCACCCCTCCACTTT.

The V call is TRBV10-3, the J call TRBJ1-4, with D tentatively TRBD1 (6 bases). The CDR3 has 15 residues. Germline V CDR1 and CDR2: ENHRY, SYGVKD. The CDR3 is CYLRGGRSTNEKLFF. CDR3 sequence (DNA): TGTTACCTTAGGGGGGGAAGGTCAACTAATGAAAAACTGTTTTTT.

The chain couples TRBV5-4 to TRBJ1-5; D perhaps matches TRBD1 (5 bases). Germline CDR1 SGHNT, CDR2 YYREEE (reference sequence). Trimming stripped 2 bases from V and 9 bases from J, with 9 bases between. The length of the CDR3 is 12 residues. The CDR3 DNA reads TGTGCCAGCAGCTTCGCCGGGGGGCCCCAGCATTTT. It specifies CASSFAGGPQHF. Combining the CDR3 with reference TRBV5-4 and TRBJ1-5 gives the whole variable domain ETGVTQSPTHLIKTRGQQVTLRCSSQSGHNTVSWYQQALGQGPQFIFQYYREEENGRGNFPPRFSGLQFPNYSSELNVNALELDDSALYLCASSFAGGPQHFGDGTRLSIL.

The genes are TRBV19 and TRBJ1-5; D uncertain. The V and J ends lost 9 bases and 4 bases respectively, with 13 bases between them. The V gene's germline CDR1 is LNHDA and CDR2 SQIVND (reference sequence). The CDR3 consists of 13 residues. CDR3 DNA sequence: TGTGCCAGCAGTTCACCACCGAATCAGCCCCAGCATTTT. It translates to CASSSPPNQPQHF.

Remarks on this clone: The junction shows a germline mismatch at one end, possibly a read error. The chain recombines TRBV18 with TRBJ2-7; D possibly matches TRBD1 or TRBD2 (5 bases each). This CDR3 has 15 residues. Germline assignment: CDR1 KGHSH and CDR2 LQKENI. In DNA, the CDR3 is TGTGCCAGCTCACCAATGGGTCCGGGACCCTACGGGCAGTACTTC. Translated: CASSPMGPGPYGQYF. Combining the CDR3 with reference TRBV18 and TRBJ2-7 gives the whole variable domain NAGVMQNPRHLVRRRGQEARLRCSPMKGHSHVYWYRQLPEEGLKFMVYLQKENIIDESGMPKERFSAEFPKEGPSILRIQQVVRGDSAAYFCASSPMGPGPYGQYFGPGTRLTVT.

The chain recombines TRBV2 with TRBJ1-2; D perhaps matches TRBD1 (6 bases). In germline, CDR1 is SNHLY, CDR2 FYNNEI. V lost 6 bases to trimming and J lost 0 bases, with 11 bases between them. The CDR3 has 14 residues. CDR3 in DNA: TGTGCCAGCAGATGGACAGCGACTAACTATGGCTACACCTTC. Its translation is CASRWTATNYGYTF.